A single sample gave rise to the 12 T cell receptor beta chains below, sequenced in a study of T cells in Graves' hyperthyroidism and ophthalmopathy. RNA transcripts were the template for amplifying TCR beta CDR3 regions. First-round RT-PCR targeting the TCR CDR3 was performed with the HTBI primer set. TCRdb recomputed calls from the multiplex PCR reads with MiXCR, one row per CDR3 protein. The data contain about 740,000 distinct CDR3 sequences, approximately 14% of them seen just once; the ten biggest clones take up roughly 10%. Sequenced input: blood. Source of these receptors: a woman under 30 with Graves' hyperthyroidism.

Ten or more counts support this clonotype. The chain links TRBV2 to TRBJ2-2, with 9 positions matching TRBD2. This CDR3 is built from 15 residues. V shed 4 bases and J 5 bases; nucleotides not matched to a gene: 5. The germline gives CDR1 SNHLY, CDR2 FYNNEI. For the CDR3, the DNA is TGTGCCAGCAGTGGCCTAGCGGGAAAGACCGGGGAGCTGTTTTTT. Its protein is CASSGLAGKTGELFF. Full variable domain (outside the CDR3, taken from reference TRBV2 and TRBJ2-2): EPEVTQTPSHQVTQMGQEVILRCVPISNHLYFYWYRQILGQKVEFLVSFYNNEISEKSEIFDDQFSVERPDGSNFTLKIRSTKLEDSAMYFCASSGLAGKTGELFFGEGSRLTVL.

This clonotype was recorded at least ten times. The CDR3 reads CASSSNFWDRGREQYF. The CDR3 bases are TGTGCCAGCAGCTCTAATTTTTGGGACAGGGGTCGCGAGCAGTACTTC. This sequence joins TRBV7-9 and TRBJ2-7; TRBD1 matches 10 bases. CDR1 and CDR2 (germline): SEHNR, FQNEAQ (reference sequence). J gave up 6 bases and V 4 bases, and 12 bases lay outside the gene matches. CDR3 length: 16 amino acids.

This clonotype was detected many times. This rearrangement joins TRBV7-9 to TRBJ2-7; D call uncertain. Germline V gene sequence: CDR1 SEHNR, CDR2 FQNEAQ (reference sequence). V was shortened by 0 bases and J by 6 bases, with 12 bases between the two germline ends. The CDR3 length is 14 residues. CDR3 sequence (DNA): TGTGCCAGCAGCTTAGCCGGTTATACGGGCGAGCAGTACTTC. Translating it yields CASSLAGYTGEQYF. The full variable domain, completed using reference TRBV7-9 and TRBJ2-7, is DTGVSQNPRHKITKRGQNVTFRCDPISEHNRLYWYRQTLGQGPEFLTYFQNEAQLEKSRLLSDRFSAERPKGSFSTLEIQRTEQGDSAMYLCASSLAGYTGEQYFGPGTRLTVT.

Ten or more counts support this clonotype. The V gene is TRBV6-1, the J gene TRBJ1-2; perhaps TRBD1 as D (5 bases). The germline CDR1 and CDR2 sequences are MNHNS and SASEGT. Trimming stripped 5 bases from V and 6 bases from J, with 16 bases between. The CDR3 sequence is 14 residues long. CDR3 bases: TGTGCCAGCAGTTATTATGGCAGGGAAGATGGCTACACCTTC. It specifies CASSYYGREDGYTF.

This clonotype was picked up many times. This chain's CDR3 is CASSSPLLTSGVPTGELFF. CDR3 nucleotides: TGTGCCAGCAGTTCACCATTATTGACTAGCGGGGTCCCCACCGGGGAGCTGTTTTTT. The chain recombines TRBV6-2 or TRBV6-3 with TRBJ2-2, with 11 bases that match TRBD2. This CDR3 spans 19 amino acids. The V gene's germline CDR1 is MNHEY and CDR2 SVGEGT. The V segment lost 4 bases and the J segment 4 bases; nucleotides outside the gene matches: 14.

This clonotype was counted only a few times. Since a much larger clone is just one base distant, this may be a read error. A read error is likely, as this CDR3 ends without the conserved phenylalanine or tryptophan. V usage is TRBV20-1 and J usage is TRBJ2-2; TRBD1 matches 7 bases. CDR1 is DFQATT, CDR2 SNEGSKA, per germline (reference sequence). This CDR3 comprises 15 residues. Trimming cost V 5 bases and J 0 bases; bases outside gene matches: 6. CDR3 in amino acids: CSAYPGQTNTGELFS. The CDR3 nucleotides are TGCAGTGCTTATCCGGGACAGACGAACACCGGGGAGCTGTTTTCT.

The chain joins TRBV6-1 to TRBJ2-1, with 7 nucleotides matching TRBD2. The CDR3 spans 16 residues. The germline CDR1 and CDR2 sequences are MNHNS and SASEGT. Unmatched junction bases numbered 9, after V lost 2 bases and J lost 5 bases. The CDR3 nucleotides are TGTGCCAGCAGTGAAAGGGAGGGTACCCTACACAATGAGCAGTTCTTC. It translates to CASSEREGTLHNEQFF.

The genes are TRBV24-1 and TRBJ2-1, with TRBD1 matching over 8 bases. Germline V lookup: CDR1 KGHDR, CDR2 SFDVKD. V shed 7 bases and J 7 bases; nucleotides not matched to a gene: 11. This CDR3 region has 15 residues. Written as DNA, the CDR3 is TGTGCCACCAGACTACCCCCCGGACAGGGAAATGAGCAGTTCTTC. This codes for CATRLPPGQGNEQFF.

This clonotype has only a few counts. As DNA, the CDR3 is TGTGCCAGCAGACCCGCAAGAGACGAGCAGTACTTC. Protein sequence: CASRPARDEQYF. The gene calls are TRBV6-1 and TRBJ2-7; D gene ambiguous. Per the germline V gene, CDR1 is MNHNS and CDR2 is SASEGT. V lost 6 bases and J lost 5, with 11 bases in between. This CDR3 spans 12 amino acids.

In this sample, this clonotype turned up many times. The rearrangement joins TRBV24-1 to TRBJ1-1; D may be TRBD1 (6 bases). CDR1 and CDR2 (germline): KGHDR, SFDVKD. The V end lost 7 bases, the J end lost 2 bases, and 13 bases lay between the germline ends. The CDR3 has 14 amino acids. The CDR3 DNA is TGTGCCACCAGCACCTCAGGGGATAACACTGAAGCTTTCTTT. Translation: CATSTSGDNTEAFF.

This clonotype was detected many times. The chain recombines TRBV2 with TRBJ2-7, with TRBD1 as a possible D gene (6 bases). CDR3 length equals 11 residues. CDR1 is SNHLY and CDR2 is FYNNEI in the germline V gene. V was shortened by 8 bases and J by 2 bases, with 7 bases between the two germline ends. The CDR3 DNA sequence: TGTGCCAGCTGGGGGCCCTACGAGCAGTACTTC. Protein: CASWGPYEQYF. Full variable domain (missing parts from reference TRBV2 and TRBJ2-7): EPEVTQTPSHQVTQMGQEVILRCVPISNHLYFYWYRQILGQKVEFLVSFYNNEISEKSEIFDDQFSVERPDGSNFTLKIRSTKLEDSAMYFCASWGPYEQYFGPGTRLTVT.

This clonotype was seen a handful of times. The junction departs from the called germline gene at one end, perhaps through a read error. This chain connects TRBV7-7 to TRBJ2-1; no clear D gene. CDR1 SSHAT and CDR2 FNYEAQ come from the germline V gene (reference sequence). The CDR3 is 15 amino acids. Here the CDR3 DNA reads TGTGCTAGCAGCCATGCCCCCAGATCCTACAATGAGCAGTTCTTC. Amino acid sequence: CASSHAPRSYNEQFF. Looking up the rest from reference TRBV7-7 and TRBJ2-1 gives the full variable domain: GAGVSQSPRYKVTKRGQDVTLRCDPISSHATLYWYQQALGQGPEFLTYFNYEAQPDKSGLPSDRFSAERPEGSISTLTIQRTEQRDSAMYRCASSHAPRSYNEQFFGPGTRLTVL.